This is a list of T cell receptor beta chains from one sample in a study of vaccination and CD4 T cells after COVID-19. In TCRdb, the PCR reads were re-called with MiXCR into one record per CDR3 protein. The table records some 20,000 distinct CDR3 sequences, roughly 50% of them present only once. The antigens these receptors bind are not known. Material for sequencing was cultured CD4+ T cells from blood. These receptors all stem from a human donor with COVID-19. Both conserved end residues are trimmed from each CDR3. Fields, in order: V gene, J gene, CDR3 protein.

v_call: TRBV20-1
j_call: TRBJ2-2
cdr3_aa: SAPMVPGELF

v_call: TRBV20-1
j_call: TRBJ1-2
cdr3_aa: SAFGSKANYGYT

v_call: TRBV7-8
j_call: TRBJ2-3
cdr3_aa: ASSLGASTDTQY

v_call: TRBV24-1
j_call: TRBJ2-5
cdr3_aa: ATSQSGQTEETQY

v_call: TRBV28
j_call: TRBJ1-1
cdr3_aa: ATRGDTEAF

v_call: TRBV7-2
j_call: TRBJ1-5
cdr3_aa: ASSSDMDRINQPQH

v_call: TRBV7-2
j_call: TRBJ1-3
cdr3_aa: ASSLGTERNTIY

v_call: TRBV9
j_call: TRBJ2-5
cdr3_aa: ASTRRVRRGKETQY

v_call: TRBV7-2
j_call: TRBJ2-5
cdr3_aa: ASSLGNGRGQETQY

v_call: TRBV18
j_call: TRBJ1-1
cdr3_aa: ASSPGDSPTLNTEAF

v_call: TRBV2
j_call: TRBJ1-1
cdr3_aa: ASKRSQGNMNTEAF

v_call: TRBV20-1
j_call: TRBJ2-3
cdr3_aa: SARRLAGGTDTQY

v_call: TRBV27
j_call: TRBJ2-7
cdr3_aa: ASSFFPGTGGSYEQY

v_call: TRBV7-2
j_call: TRBJ2-1
cdr3_aa: ASSFIHNEQF

v_call: TRBV30
j_call: TRBJ2-3
cdr3_aa: AWSFSGTGGDTQY

v_call: TRBV10-3
j_call: TRBJ2-5
cdr3_aa: AISATREQETQY

v_call: TRBV20-1
j_call: TRBJ1-6
cdr3_aa: SARDSASSYNSPLH

v_call: TRBV20-1
j_call: TRBJ2-1
cdr3_aa: SALTEYNEQF

v_call: TRBV20-1
j_call: TRBJ1-2
cdr3_aa: SARERQGPKANYGYT

v_call: TRBV20-1
j_call: TRBJ2-2
cdr3_aa: SASPILGSYTGELF

v_call: TRBV5-1
j_call: TRBJ1-1
cdr3_aa: ASSLVTRAENTEAF

v_call: TRBV20-1
j_call: TRBJ2-5
cdr3_aa: SASGGNQETQY

v_call: TRBV7-9
j_call: TRBJ1-1
cdr3_aa: ALRRLNTEAF

v_call: TRBV6-1
j_call: TRBJ2-1
cdr3_aa: ASRGPGGGNEQF